This T cell receptor (beta chain) was documented in a study of cytomegalovirus exposure and HLA in healthy donors. There are 14 residues in the CDR3. V lost 0 bases, J lost 1 base, and 6 bases lay in between. The germline CDR1 and CDR2 sequences are SEHNR and FQNEAQ (reference sequence). Despite likely unrecorded immune exposures, the donors were nominally healthy at the time of sampling. Comments on this clone: No antigen is known for it.

Study results and limitations: Later analysis associated a missense DCLRE1C variant with TCR beta V- and J-gene trimming. The authors listed approximately 160 TCR beta chains as cytomegalovirus-associated. Analyzed later, association rates of TCRs varied across HLA loci, with DRB1 most and HLA-C fewest.

13 Jbeta primers and 60 Vbeta primers were used for the PCR. Repertoires were generated with immunoSEQ multiplex PCR, while TCRdb's copy carries only in-frame clones and drops some. The sample yields around 110,000 clones, approximately 58% seen once. This clonotype was sampled from a woman younger than 45 in good health and CMV-seronegative. Input material: PBMCs. V and J are TRBV7-9 and TRBJ2-5, with D unclear. The CDR3 nucleotides are TGTGCCAGCAGCTTAGCCGGCGGCCAAGAGACCCAGTACTTC. This encodes CASSLAGGQETQYF.